The sequence of this T cell receptor (beta chain) was determined in a study of precursors of human CD4 cytotoxic T cells. Broader study findings: Both TEMRA subsets had more restricted TCR repertoires than TCM and TEM. A bigger fraction of IL-7Rhigh TEMRA clonotypes were expanded effector clonotypes, versus TEM or TCM.

TCRdb used MiXCR to reprocess the reads, holding one entry per CDR3 protein. The data show 500 to 600 distinct CDR3 sequences, around 20% seen once. Deletions cut 3 bases from V and 2 bases from J, with 2 bases between. The V gene's germline CDR1 is SNHLY and CDR2 FYNNEI. This CDR3 has 11 amino acids. This clonotype is termed hyperexpanded (1% or more). The antigen is not known. The bulk UMI libraries came from four sorted CD4+ memory subsets, including IL-7R-high and IL-7R-negative TEMRA. This chain joins TRBV2 and TRBJ2-7, with no clear D. The sequenced material came from memory CD4+ T cells from blood (PBMCs). The sequence was collected from a human donor in good health. The CDR3 reads CASSETYEQYF. DNA of the CDR3: TGTGCCAGCAGTGAGACCTACGAGCAGTACTTC.